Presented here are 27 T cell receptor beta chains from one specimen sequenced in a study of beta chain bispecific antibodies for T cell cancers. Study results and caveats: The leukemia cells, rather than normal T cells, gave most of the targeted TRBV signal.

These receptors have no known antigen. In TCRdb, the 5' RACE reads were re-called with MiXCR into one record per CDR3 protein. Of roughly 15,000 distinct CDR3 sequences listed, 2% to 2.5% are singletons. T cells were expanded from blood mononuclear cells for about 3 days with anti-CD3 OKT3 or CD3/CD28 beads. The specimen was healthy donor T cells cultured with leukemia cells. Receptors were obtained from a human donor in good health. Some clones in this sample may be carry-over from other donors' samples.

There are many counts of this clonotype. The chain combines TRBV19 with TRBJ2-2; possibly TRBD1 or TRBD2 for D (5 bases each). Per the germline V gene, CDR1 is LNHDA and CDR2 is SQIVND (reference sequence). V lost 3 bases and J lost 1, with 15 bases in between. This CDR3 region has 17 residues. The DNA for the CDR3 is TGTGCCAGTAGTATGTGGGAAGGGACGGTGAACACCGGGGAGCTGTTTTTT. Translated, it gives CASSMWEGTVNTGELFF.

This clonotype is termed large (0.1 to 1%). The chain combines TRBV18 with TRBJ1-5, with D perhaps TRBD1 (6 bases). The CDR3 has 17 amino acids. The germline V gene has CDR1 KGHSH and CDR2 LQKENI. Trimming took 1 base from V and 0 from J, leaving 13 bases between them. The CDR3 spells CASSPRRDTNSNQPQHF. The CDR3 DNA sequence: TGTGCCAGCTCACCACGTAGGGACACCAATAGCAATCAGCCCCAGCATTTT.

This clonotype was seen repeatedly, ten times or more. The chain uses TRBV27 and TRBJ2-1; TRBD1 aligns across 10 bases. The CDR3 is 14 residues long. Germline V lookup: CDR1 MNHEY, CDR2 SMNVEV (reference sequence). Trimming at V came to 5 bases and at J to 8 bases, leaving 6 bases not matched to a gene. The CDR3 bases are TGTGCCAGCAGTCCTGACAGGGGGCAGGATGAGCAGTTCTTC. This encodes CASSPDRGQDEQFF.

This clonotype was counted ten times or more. The CDR3 sequence is CSARVQTGVSSPLHF. As DNA, the CDR3 is TGCAGTGCTAGAGTTCAGACAGGGGTGTCTTCACCCCTCCACTTT. This sequence joins TRBV20-1 and TRBJ1-6, with 8 bases aligning to TRBD1. With 1 base clipped from V and 9 bases from J, the junction kept 8 bases outside the gene matches. CDR1 DFQATT and CDR2 SNEGSKA come from the germline V gene (reference sequence). The CDR3 consists of 15 residues.

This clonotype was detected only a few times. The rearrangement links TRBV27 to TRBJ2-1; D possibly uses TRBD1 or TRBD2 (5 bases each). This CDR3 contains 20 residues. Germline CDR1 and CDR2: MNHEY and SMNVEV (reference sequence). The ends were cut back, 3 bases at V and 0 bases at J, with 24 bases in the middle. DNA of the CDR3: TGTGCCAGCAGTTTCTCCCTCCCTGCTAGCCACGACAGCTCCTACAATGAGCAGTTCTTC. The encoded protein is CASSFSLPASHDSSYNEQFF.

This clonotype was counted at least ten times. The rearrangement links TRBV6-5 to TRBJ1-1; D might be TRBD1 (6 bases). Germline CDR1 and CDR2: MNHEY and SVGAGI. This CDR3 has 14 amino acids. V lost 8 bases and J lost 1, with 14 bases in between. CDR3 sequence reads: CASYGRGRNTEAFF. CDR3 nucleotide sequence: TGTGCCAGCTACGGTCGGGGGCGGAACACTGAAGCTTTCTTT.

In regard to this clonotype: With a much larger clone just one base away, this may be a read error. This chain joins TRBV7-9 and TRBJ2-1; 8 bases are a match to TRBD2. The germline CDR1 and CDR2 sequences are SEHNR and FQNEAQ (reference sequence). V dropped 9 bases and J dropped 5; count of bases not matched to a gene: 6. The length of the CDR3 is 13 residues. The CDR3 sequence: CASLAGGDNEQFF. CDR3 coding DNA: TGTGCCAGTCTTGCGGGGGGAGACAATGAGCAGTTCTTC.

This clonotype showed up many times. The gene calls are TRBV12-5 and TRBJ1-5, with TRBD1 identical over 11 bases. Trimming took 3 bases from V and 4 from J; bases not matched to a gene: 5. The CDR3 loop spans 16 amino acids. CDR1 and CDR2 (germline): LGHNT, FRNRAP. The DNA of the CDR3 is TGTGCTAGTGGTTTCGATGGGACAGGGGGAAATCAGCCCCAGCATTTT. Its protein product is CASGFDGTGGNQPQHF.

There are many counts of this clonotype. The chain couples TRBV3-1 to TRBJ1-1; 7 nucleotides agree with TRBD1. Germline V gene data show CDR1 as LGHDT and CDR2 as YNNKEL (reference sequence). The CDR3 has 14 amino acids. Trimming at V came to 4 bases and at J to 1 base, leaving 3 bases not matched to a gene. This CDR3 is CASSPWTGNTEAFF. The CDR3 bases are TGTGCCAGCAGCCCATGGACAGGGAACACTGAAGCTTTCTTT. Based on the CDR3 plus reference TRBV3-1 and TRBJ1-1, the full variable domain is DTAVSQTPKYLVTQMGNDKSIKCEQNLGHDTMYWYKQDSKKFLKIMFSYNNKELIINETVPNRFSPKSPDKAHLNLHINSLELGDSAVYFCASSPWTGNTEAFFGQGTRLTVV.

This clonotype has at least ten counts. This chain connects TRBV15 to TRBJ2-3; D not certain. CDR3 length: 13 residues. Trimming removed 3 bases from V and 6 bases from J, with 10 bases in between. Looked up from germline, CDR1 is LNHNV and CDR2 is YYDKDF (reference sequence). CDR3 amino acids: CATSSHRSDTQYF. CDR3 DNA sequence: TGTGCCACCAGCAGCCACAGATCCGATACGCAGTATTTT. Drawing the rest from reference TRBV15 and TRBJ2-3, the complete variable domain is DAMVIQNPRYQVTQFGKPVTLSCSQTLNHNVMYWYQQKSSQAPKLLFHYYDKDFNNEADTPDNFQSRRPNTSFCFLDIRSPGLGDTAMYLCATSSHRSDTQYFGPGTRLTVL.

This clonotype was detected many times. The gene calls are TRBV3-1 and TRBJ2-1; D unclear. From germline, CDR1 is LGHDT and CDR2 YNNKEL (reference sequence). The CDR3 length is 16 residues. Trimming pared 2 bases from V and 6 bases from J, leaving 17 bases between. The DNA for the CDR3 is TGTGCCAGCAGCCAAAGGGCAGGCCTAAGAGGCAATGAGCAGTTCTTC. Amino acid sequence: CASSQRAGLRGNEQFF.

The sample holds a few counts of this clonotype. The CDR3 bases are TGTGCCAGCTCACCACCCATATCAAGGGCCGCAACTAATGAAAAACTGTTTTTT. Protein: CASSPPISRAATNEKLFF. The V call is TRBV18, the J call TRBJ1-4; D unclear. The CDR3 consists of 18 residues. V shed 0 bases and J shed 0 bases, with 14 bases lying between them. Germline loops: CDR1 KGHSH, CDR2 LQKENI. Full variable domain (rest looked up from reference TRBV18 and TRBJ1-4): NAGVMQNPRHLVRRRGQEARLRCSPMKGHSHVYWYRQLPEEGLKFMVYLQKENIIDESGMPKERFSAEFPKEGPSILRIQQVVRGDSAAYFCASSPPISRAATNEKLFFGSGTQLSVL.

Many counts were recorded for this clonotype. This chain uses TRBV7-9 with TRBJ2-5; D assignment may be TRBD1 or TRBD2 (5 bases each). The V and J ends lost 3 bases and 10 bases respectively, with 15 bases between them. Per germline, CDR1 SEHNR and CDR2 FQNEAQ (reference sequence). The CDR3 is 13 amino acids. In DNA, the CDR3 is TGTGCCAGCAGCTTTTTGGGGGAGAGGATCCAGTACTTC. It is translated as CASSFLGERIQYF.

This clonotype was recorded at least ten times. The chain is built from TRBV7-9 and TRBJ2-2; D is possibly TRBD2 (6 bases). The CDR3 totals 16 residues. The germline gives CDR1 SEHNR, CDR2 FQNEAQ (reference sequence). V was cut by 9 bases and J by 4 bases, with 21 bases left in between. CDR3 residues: CASNEWWQGGTGELFF. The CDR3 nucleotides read TGTGCCAGTAACGAGTGGTGGCAGGGAGGCACCGGGGAGCTGTTTTTT. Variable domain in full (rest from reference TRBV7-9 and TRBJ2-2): DTGVSQNPRHKITKRGQNVTFRCDPISEHNRLYWYRQTLGQGPEFLTYFQNEAQLEKSRLLSDRFSAERPKGSFSTLEIQRTEQGDSAMYLCASNEWWQGGTGELFFGEGSRLTVL.

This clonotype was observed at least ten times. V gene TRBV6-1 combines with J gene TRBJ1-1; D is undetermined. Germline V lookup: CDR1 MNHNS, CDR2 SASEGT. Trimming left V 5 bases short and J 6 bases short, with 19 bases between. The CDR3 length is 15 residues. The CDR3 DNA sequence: TGTGCCAGCAGTTTAGACCCAAAAGGCGAGGCTGAAGCTTTCTTT. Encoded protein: CASSLDPKGEAEAFF.

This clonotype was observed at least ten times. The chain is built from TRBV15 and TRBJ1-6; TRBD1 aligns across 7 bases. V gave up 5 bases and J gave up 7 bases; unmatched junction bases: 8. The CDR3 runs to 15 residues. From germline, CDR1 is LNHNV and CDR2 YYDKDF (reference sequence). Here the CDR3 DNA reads TGTGCCACCAGCCCCGGACAGGCCGTAAATTCACCCCTCCACTTT. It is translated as CATSPGQAVNSPLHF.

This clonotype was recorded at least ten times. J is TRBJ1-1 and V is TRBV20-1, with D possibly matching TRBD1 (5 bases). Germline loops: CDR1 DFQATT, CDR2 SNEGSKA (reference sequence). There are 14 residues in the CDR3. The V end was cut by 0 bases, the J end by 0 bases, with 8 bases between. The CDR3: CSARDPGMNTEAFF. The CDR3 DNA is TGCAGTGCTAGAGATCCAGGGATGAACACTGAAGCTTTCTTT.

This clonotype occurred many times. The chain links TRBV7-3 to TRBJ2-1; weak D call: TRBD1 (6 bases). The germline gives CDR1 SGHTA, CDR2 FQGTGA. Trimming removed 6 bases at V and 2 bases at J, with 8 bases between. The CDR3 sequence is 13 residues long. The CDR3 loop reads CASSEGAYNEQFF. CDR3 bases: TGTGCCAGCAGTGAGGGGGCCTACAATGAGCAGTTCTTC.

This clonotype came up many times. In nucleotides, the CDR3 is TGTGCCAGCAGTCAGACACCGAACACTGAAGCTTTCTTT. Its protein is CASSQTPNTEAFF. V gene TRBV3-1 combines with J gene TRBJ1-1, with D unresolved. The CDR3 is 13 residues long. Trimming left V 6 bases short and J 1 base short, with 9 bases between. Germline CDR1 reads LGHDT; CDR2 reads YNNKEL (reference sequence).

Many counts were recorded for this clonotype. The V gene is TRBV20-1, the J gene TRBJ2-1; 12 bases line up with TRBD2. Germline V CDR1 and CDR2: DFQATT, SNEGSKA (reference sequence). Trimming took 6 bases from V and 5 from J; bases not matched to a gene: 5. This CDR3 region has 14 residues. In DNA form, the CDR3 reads TGCAGTGCCCGCCTAGCGGGGGGGCACAATGAGCAGTTCTTC. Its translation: CSARLAGGHNEQFF.

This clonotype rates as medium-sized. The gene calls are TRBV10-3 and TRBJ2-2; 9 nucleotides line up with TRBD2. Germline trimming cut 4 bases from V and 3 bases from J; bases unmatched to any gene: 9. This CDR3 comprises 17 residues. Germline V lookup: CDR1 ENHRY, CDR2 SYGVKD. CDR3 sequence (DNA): TGTGCCATCAGTGCATTCTTGCGGGGGGGATACACCGGGGAGCTGTTTTTT. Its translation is CAISAFLRGGYTGELFF.

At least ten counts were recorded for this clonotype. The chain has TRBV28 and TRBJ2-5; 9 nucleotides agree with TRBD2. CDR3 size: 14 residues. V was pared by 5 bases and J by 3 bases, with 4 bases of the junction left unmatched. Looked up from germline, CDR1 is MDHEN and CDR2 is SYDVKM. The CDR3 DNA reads TGTGCCAGCAGTGTAGCGGGGGAAGAAGAGACCCAGTACTTC. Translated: CASSVAGEEETQYF.

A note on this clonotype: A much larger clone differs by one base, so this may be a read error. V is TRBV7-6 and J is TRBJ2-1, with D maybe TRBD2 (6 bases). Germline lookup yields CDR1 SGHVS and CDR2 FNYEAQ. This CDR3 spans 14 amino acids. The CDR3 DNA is TGTACCAGCAGCTCGTATCTGGGGGGCAATGAGCAGTTCTTC. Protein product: CTSSSYLGGNEQFF.

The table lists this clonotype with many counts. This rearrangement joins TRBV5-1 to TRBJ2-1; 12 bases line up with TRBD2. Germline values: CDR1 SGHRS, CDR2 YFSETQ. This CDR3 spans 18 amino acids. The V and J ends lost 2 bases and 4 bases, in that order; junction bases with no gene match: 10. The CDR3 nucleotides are TGCGCCAGCAGCTTTTTTCCTAGCGGGGGGGTACCTTACAATGAGCAGTTCTTC. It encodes CASSFFPSGGVPYNEQFF.

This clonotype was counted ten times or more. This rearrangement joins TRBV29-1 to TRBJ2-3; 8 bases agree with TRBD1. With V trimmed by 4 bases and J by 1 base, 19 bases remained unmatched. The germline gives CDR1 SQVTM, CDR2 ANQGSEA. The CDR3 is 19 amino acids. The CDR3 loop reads CSVGGGTGHHARGTDTQYF. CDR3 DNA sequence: TGCAGCGTTGGAGGCGGGACAGGCCACCACGCACGAGGCACAGATACGCAGTATTTT.

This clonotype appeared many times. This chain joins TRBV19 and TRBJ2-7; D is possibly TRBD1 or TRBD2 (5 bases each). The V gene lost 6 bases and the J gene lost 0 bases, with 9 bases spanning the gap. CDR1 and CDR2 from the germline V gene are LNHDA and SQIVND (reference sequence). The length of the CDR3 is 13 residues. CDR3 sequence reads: CASSHGGSYEQYF. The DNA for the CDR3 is TGTGCCAGTAGCCATGGGGGCTCCTACGAGCAGTACTTC.

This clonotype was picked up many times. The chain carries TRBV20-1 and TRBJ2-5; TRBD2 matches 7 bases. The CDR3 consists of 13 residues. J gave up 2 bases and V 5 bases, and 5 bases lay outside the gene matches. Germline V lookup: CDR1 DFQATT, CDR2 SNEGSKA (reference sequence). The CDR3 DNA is TGCAGTGCTGGGGGGACTACTCAAGAGACCCAGTACTTC. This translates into CSAGGTTQETQYF.